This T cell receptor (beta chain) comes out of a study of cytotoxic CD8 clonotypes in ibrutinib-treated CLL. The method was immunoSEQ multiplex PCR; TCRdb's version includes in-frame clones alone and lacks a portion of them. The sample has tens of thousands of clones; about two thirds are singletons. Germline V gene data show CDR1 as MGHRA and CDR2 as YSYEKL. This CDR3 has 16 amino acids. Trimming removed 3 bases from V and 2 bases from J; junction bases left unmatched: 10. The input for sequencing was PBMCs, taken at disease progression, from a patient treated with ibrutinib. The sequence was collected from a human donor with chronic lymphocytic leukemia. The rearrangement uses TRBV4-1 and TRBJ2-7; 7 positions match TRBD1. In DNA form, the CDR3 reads TGCGCCAGCAGCCAGGCGACGGGACAGCCAGCCTACGAGCAGTACTTC. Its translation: CASSQATGQPAYEQYF.